This T cell receptor beta chain was captured by sequencing in a study of shared clonotypes between healthy human individuals. The study, taken as a whole, reports: As a rule, naive subsets had a larger estimated richness than memory subsets. Of the naive CD4 clonotypes, about 5% were shared across a few donors.

Terminally differentiated effector memory CD45RA+ cells were excluded by CCR7 positive selection of CD45RO-negative cells. Note on this clone: Antigen specificity is unknown.

The assay was immunoSEQ multiplex PCR, and TCRdb's table has in-frame clones only and misses some. The data show some 1,900,000 clones, with over 85% seen just once and 1.2% held by the top ten. The J segment lost 4 bases and the V segment lost 4 bases, leaving 15 bases of the junction unmatched. The CDR3 has 17 amino acids. The germline V gene has CDR1 SGHRS and CDR2 YFSETQ. The source of this sequence is a man between 18 and 35 years old in good health. The sequencing input was naive CD8+ T cells sorted from blood. This chain uses TRBV5-1 with TRBJ1-1; 8 bases are shared with TRBD1. Written as DNA, the CDR3 is TGCGCCAGCAGCATTGGCACCGAGACAGGGGTTCGCACTGAAGCTTTCTTT. Translating gives CASSIGTETGVRTEAFF.